This T cell receptor beta chain was captured by sequencing in a study of cytomegalovirus exposure and HLA in healthy donors. There were likely unrecorded immune exposures, though donors were nominally healthy when sampled. Regarding this clone: Antigen: not known.

PCR involved 60 Vbeta and 13 Jbeta primers. Here immunoSEQ multiplex PCR was the method, and the copy in TCRdb shows in-frame clones only, minus some. The sample lists more than 85,000 clones, more than 75% occurring once. Germline CDR1 SGHRS, CDR2 YFSETQ. J lost 1 base, V lost 6 bases, and 6 bases had no gene match. CDR3 length: 15 residues. Study-wide points: Relative to the roughly 700-donor mean, N-insertions were reportedly fewer in an Asian-associated ancestry cluster in a later analysis. A prior analysis recorded that most TCR beta V segments were productive about 87% or about 30% of the time.

Material: PBMCs. The sequence derives from a middle-aged man in good health and CMV-seronegative. The genes are TRBV5-1 and TRBJ1-3, with 8 bases aligning to TRBD1. CDR3 region: CASMSGGSSGNTIYF. CDR3 nucleotide sequence: TGCGCCAGCATGTCAGGGGGCTCTTCTGGAAACACCATATATTTT.